This TCR beta chain was identified during a study of early T cells in non-severe SARS-CoV-2 infection. The V gene's germline CDR1 is SGHVS and CDR2 FNYEAQ. This CDR3 contains 17 residues. Losses at the gene ends were 4 bases for V and 7 bases for J; bases not matched to a gene: 13. One entry per CDR3 protein results from TCRdb running MiXCR on the 5' RACE reads. The sample yields approximately 90,000 distinct CDR3 sequences, roughly 15% seen once. The table lists this clonotype with a few counts. The starting material was whole blood, obtained at baseline. The rearrangement uses TRBV7-6 and TRBJ1-6; TRBD1 matches 7 bases. The sequence was collected from an adult who was a healthcare worker with PCR-confirmed SARS-CoV-2 infection or an uninfected control (not recorded which). CDR3: CASSSRYRGSRNSPLHF. For the CDR3, the DNA is TGTGCCAGCAGCTCGAGATACAGGGGATCGCGGAATTCACCCCTCCACTTT.